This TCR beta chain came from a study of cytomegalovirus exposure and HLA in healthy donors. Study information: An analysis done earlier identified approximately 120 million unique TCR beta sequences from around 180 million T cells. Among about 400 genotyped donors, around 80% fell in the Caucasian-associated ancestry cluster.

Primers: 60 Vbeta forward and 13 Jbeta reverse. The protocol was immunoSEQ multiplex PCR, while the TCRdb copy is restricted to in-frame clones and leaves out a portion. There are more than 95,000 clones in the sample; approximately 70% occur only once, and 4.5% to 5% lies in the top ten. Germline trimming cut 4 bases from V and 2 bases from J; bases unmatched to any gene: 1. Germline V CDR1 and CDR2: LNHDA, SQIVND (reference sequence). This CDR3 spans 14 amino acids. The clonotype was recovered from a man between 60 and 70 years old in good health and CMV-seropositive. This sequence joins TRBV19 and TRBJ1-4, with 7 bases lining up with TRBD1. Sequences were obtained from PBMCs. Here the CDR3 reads CASSKGATNEKLFF. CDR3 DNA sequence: TGTGCCAGTAGTAAGGGGGCTACTAATGAAAAACTGTTTTTT.